Each of the 18 T cell receptor beta chains below was sequenced from the same sample in a study of blood T cell repertoires in COVID-19. The assay was immunoSEQ multiplex PCR, and TCRdb's table has in-frame clones only and misses some. The data show approximately 230,000 clones, about 90% seen once. Sequences were obtained from peripheral blood. The receptors come from a man aged 18 to 29 with active or convalescent COVID-19.

The J gene is TRBJ2-1, the V gene TRBV15; the match to TRBD2 covers 13 bases. The germline V gene has CDR1 LNHNV and CDR2 YYDKDF (reference sequence). V was pared by 1 base and J by 6 bases, with 3 bases of the junction left unmatched. The CDR3 has 16 residues. The CDR3 nucleotides read TGTGCCACCAGCAGAGGACTAGCGGGAGGTACCAATGAGCAGTTCTTC. Translated: CATSRGLAGGTNEQFF.

The sample holds a few counts of this clone. The chain couples TRBV4-2 to TRBJ1-5, with D hard to call. V gave up 1 base and J gave up 6 bases, with 10 bases separating them. The length of the CDR3 is 14 residues. Germline CDR1 LGHNA, CDR2 YNFKEQ. The CDR3 is CASSQVEGTQPQHF. In DNA, the CDR3 is TGTGCCAGCAGCCAAGTGGAGGGAACTCAGCCCCAGCATTTT.

This clone was found once. This sequence joins TRBV5-1 and TRBJ2-1, with 11 bases identical to TRBD2. Trimming removed 4 bases from V and 4 bases from J; junction bases left unmatched: 7. The CDR3 totals 16 residues. The germline gives CDR1 SGHRS, CDR2 YFSETQ. The CDR3 spells CASSTLAGGLYNEQFF. The CDR3 bases are TGCGCCAGCAGCACCCTAGCGGGGGGCCTATACAATGAGCAGTTCTTC.

The chain has TRBV15 and TRBJ1-2; D is unclear. This CDR3 is 14 amino acids long. The V gene's germline CDR1 is LNHNV and CDR2 YYDKDF (reference sequence). Trimming removed 5 bases at V and 4 bases at J, with 14 bases between. Here the CDR3 reads CATSRRETTYGYTF. CDR3 DNA: TGTGCCACCAGCCGCCGGGAGACAACCTATGGCTACACCTTC.

As for this clone: The same CDR3 can be traced to other DNA sequences in this sample. The V call is TRBV18, the J call TRBJ2-7; perhaps TRBD2 as D (5 bases). With 2 bases removed from V and 4 bases from J, the gap between germline ends came to 6 bases. Germline V gene data show CDR1 as KGHSH and CDR2 as LQKENI. This CDR3 has 12 amino acids. Here the CDR3 reads CASSPEGYEQYF. CDR3 DNA sequence: TGTGCCAGCTCACCAGAGGGATACGAGCAGTACTTC. Drawing the rest from reference TRBV18 and TRBJ2-7, the complete variable domain is NAGVMQNPRHLVRRRGQEARLRCSPMKGHSHVYWYRQLPEEGLKFMVYLQKENIIDESGMPKERFSAEFPKEGPSILRIQQVVRGDSAAYFCASSPEGYEQYFGPGTRLTVT.

The chain combines TRBV7-6 with TRBJ1-2; no firm D call. Between the trimmed V and J ends, which lost 5 bases and 3 bases, there was a span of 13 bases. The length of the CDR3 is 14 residues. The germline CDR1 and CDR2 sequences are SGHVS and FNYEAQ. The DNA of the CDR3 is TGTGCCAGCAGCCCGGGGAGCGAACACTATGGCTACACCTTC. Translated, it gives CASSPGSEHYGYTF. Full variable domain (outside the CDR3, taken from reference TRBV7-6 and TRBJ1-2): GAGVSQSPRYKVTKRGQDVALRCDPISGHVSLYWYRQALGQGPEFLTYFNYEAQQDKSGLPNDRFSAERPEGSISTLTIQRTEQRDSAMYRCASSPGSEHYGYTFGSGTRLTVV.

The CDR3 sequence is CASSPSSSATQYF. Here the CDR3 DNA reads TGCGCCAGCAGCCCATCCTCGAGTGCTACGCAGTATTTT. This rearrangement joins TRBV5-1 to TRBJ2-3; D is ambiguous. Germline CDR1 is SGHRS and CDR2 is YFSETQ. The CDR3 extends over 13 amino acids. The V and J ends lost 4 bases and 8 bases respectively, with 14 bases between them.

The chain joins TRBV25-1 to TRBJ2-7; D unclear. Germline CDR1 is MGHDK and CDR2 is SYGVNS. V lost 3 bases and J lost 5, with 5 bases in between. This CDR3 is 11 amino acids long. CDR3: CASSDSDEQYF. In nucleotides, the CDR3 is TGTGCCAGCAGTGACAGCGACGAGCAGTACTTC.

V is TRBV7-2 and J is TRBJ2-1; D gene ambiguous. V was shortened by 0 bases and J by 6 bases, with 9 bases between the two germline ends. The CDR3 totals 14 residues. Germline V gene lookup returns CDR1 SGHTA and CDR2 FQGNSA. The CDR3, as DNA: TGTGCCAGCAGCTTAGCATACCGGTCCAATGAGCAGTTCTTC. Amino acid sequence: CASSLAYRSNEQFF.

In this sample, this clone turned up once. The genes are TRBV5-1 and TRBJ1-4, with D unresolved. V was clipped by 7 bases and J by 8 bases, with 12 bases between them. Germline assignment: CDR1 SGHRS and CDR2 YFSETQ. The CDR3 loop spans 12 amino acids. CDR3 protein: CASCRTGEKLFF. In nucleotides, the CDR3 is TGCGCCAGCTGCCGGACGGGGGAAAAACTGTTTTTT.

The CDR3 loop is CASSRGPYEQYF. Here the CDR3 DNA reads TGTGCCAGCAGCCGAGGGCCCTACGAGCAGTACTTC. The V call is TRBV6-5, the J call TRBJ2-7; TRBD2 might be the D (5 bases). Germline V lookup: CDR1 MNHEY, CDR2 SVGAGI. This CDR3 is built from 12 residues. The ends were cut back, 6 bases at V and 2 bases at J, with 8 bases in the middle.

This clone was seen once. The J gene is TRBJ1-2, the V gene TRBV29-1, with 9 bases lining up with TRBD1. The CDR3 extends over 12 amino acids. V was pared by 4 bases and J by 7 bases, with 4 bases of the junction left unmatched. Germline CDR1 SQVTM, CDR2 ANQGSEA. DNA of the CDR3: TGCAGCGTTGCACAGGGGGCAAGTGGCTACACCTTC. Its translation: CSVAQGASGYTF. Full variable domain (outside the CDR3, taken from reference TRBV29-1 and TRBJ1-2): SAVISQKPSRDICQRGTSLTIQCQVDSQVTMMFWYRQQPGQSLTLIATANQGSEATYESGFVIDKFPISRPNLTFSTLTVSNMSPEDSSIYLCSVAQGASGYTFGSGTRLTVV.

This chain joins TRBV27 and TRBJ2-5, with 9 bases identical to TRBD1. Germline CDR1 MNHEY, CDR2 SMNVEV (reference sequence). Germline trimming cut 6 bases from V and 5 bases from J; bases unmatched to any gene: 7. The CDR3 length is 14 residues. CDR3 DNA sequence: TGTGCCAGCAGACTACAGGGGGCAGGGGAGACCCAGTACTTC. Amino acids: CASRLQGAGETQYF.

The V gene is TRBV18, the J gene TRBJ1-1; no firm D call. The CDR3 consists of 13 residues. V gave up 0 bases and J gave up 6 bases, with 8 bases separating them. The germline gives CDR1 KGHSH, CDR2 LQKENI. As DNA, the CDR3 is TGTGCCAGCTCACCACCTAGCACACCTGAAGCTTTCTTT. It is translated as CASSPPSTPEAFF. Variable domain in full (rest from reference TRBV18 and TRBJ1-1): NAGVMQNPRHLVRRRGQEARLRCSPMKGHSHVYWYRQLPEEGLKFMVYLQKENIIDESGMPKERFSAEFPKEGPSILRIQQVVRGDSAAYFCASSPPSTPEAFFGQGTRLTVV.

The rearrangement joins TRBV6-5 to TRBJ2-2, with D unresolved. Deletions cut 2 bases from V and 6 bases from J, with 10 bases between. The CDR3 loop spans 14 amino acids. Looked up from germline, CDR1 is MNHEY and CDR2 is SVGAGI. The CDR3: CASSYSRRSGELFF. As DNA, the CDR3 is TGTGCCAGCAGTTACAGTCGTAGATCCGGGGAGCTGTTTTTT.

V gene TRBV27 combines with J gene TRBJ2-1, with 13 bases that match TRBD2. The CDR3 sequence is 15 residues long. Per the germline V gene, CDR1 is MNHEY and CDR2 is SMNVEV (reference sequence). Trimming at V came to 5 bases and at J to 4 bases, leaving 2 bases not matched to a gene. Here the CDR3 DNA reads TGTGCCAGCAGTGTGGGACTAGCGGGATACAATGAGCAGTTCTTC. It specifies CASSVGLAGYNEQFF.

This chain uses TRBV7-3 with TRBJ2-3; tentative D call: TRBD2 (5 bases). The germline V gene has CDR1 SGHTA and CDR2 FQGTGA. CDR3 length: 14 residues. V lost 5 bases and J lost 1, with 10 bases in between. The CDR3 nucleotides read TGTGCCAGCAGCCGGACTCACGGCACAGATACGCAGTATTTT. Amino acid sequence: CASSRTHGTDTQYF.

This clone was counted a single time. The rearrangement uses TRBV5-1 and TRBJ1-3; TRBD1 agrees at 10 bases. Germline V gives CDR1 SGHRS, CDR2 YFSETQ. V gave up 4 bases and J gave up 1 base; unmatched junction bases: 5. The length of the CDR3 is 16 residues. CDR3 in DNA: TGCGCCAGCAGCCCCGGACAGGGGGGATCTGGAAACACCATATATTTT. This sequence encodes CASSPGQGGSGNTIYF.